This T cell receptor beta chain was retrieved from a study of blood T cell repertoires in COVID-19. This CDR3 contains 15 residues. The J segment lost 4 bases and the V segment lost 2 bases, leaving 4 bases of the junction unmatched. CDR1 and CDR2 from the germline V gene are MNHNY and SVGAGI (reference sequence). Profiling relied on immunoSEQ multiplex PCR, and the TCRdb table lists in-frame clones only, not all of them. In the table there are roughly 100,000 clones, 75% to 95% of which are singletons. Of note for this clone: Other DNA sequences in the same sample also yield this CDR3.

The chain uses TRBV6-6 and TRBJ1-5; 8 bases match TRBD1. The sequenced sample consisted of peripheral blood. The clonotype comes from a young man with acute or convalescent COVID-19. The CDR3 region has the DNA TGTGCCAGCAGTTACCGGGGACAGGCTAATCAGCCCCAGCATTTT. Encoded protein: CASSYRGQANQPQHF.